The 17 T cell receptor beta chains below were found in one sample sequenced in a study of blood T cell repertoires in COVID-19. Clones were sequenced by immunoSEQ multiplex PCR, and TCRdb holds only the in-frame ones, with some missing. The sample holds 350,000 or so clones; more than 85% are singletons and the top ten take 1%. Input material: PBMCs or T cells enriched from blood (not recorded which). The receptor source for this set is a woman between 25 and 40 years old who had recovered from COVID-19.

This clone was picked up one time. The chain links TRBV4-3 to TRBJ1-1; tentative D call: TRBD1 (6 bases). There are 15 residues in the CDR3. Germline assignment: CDR1 LGHNA and CDR2 YSLEER. Trimming took 3 bases from V and 2 from J, leaving 13 bases between them. CDR3 coding DNA: TGCGCCAGCAGCCATCAGGGGAGAGGTAACACTGAAGCTTTCTTT. Its protein product is CASSHQGRGNTEAFF.

The rearrangement uses TRBV30 and TRBJ1-6, with TRBD1 as a possible D gene (5 bases). The V gene lost 7 bases and the J gene lost 8 bases, with 21 bases spanning the gap. Germline CDR1 and CDR2: GTSNPN and SVGIG (reference sequence). The CDR3 sequence is 15 residues long. The CDR3 nucleotides read TGTGCCTCCCAAAAGTTCGGGGGGATTGATTCACCCCTCCACTTT. It yields the protein CASQKFGGIDSPLHF. Drawing the rest from reference TRBV30 and TRBJ1-6, the complete variable domain is SQTIHQWPATLVQPVGSPLSLECTVEGTSNPNLYWYRQAAGRGLQLLFYSVGIGQISSEVPQNLSASRPQDRQFILSSKKLLLSDSGFYLCASQKFGGIDSPLHFGNGTRLTVT.

This chain joins TRBV6-5 and TRBJ2-3; 9 bases map to TRBD2. V shed 4 bases, J shed 3 bases, and the junction held 8 bases outside the gene matches. Germline CDR1 MNHEY, CDR2 SVGAGI. The CDR3 has 16 residues. The CDR3 loop is CASSSPRRGGTDTQYF. The CDR3 DNA follows: TGTGCCAGCAGTTCCCCAAGGCGGGGGGGGACAGATACGCAGTATTTT.

This rearrangement joins TRBV5-1 to TRBJ2-3; 7 bases map to TRBD2. The CDR3 length is 14 residues. V was clipped by 3 bases and J by 3 bases; unmatched bases: 4. Germline lookup yields CDR1 SGHRS and CDR2 YFSETQ. The CDR3 sequence: CASSSREGTDTQYF. CDR3 DNA: TGCGCCAGCAGCTCGAGGGAGGGGACAGATACGCAGTATTTT.

The CDR3 here is CASSHPSLTGYGYTF. For the CDR3, the DNA is TGCGCCAGCAGCCACCCGTCCCTCACAGGTTATGGCTACACCTTC. The chain links TRBV4-1 to TRBJ1-2; D might be TRBD1 (5 bases). CDR1 and CDR2 from the germline V gene are MGHRA and YSYEKL. V shed 3 bases and J shed 5 bases, with 16 bases lying between them. The CDR3 consists of 15 residues.

V is TRBV18 and J is TRBJ1-4, with a weak D call TRBD1 (6 bases). Trimming took off 6 bases at V and 0 bases at J, with 11 bases between the two ends. CDR3 length: 15 amino acids. Per germline, CDR1 KGHSH and CDR2 LQKENI. DNA of the CDR3: TGTGCCAGCTCGTCCGGGACAACAACTAATGAAAAACTGTTTTTT. This gives the protein CASSSGTTTNEKLFF. The full variable domain, in which reference TRBV18 and TRBJ1-4 provide the parts outside the CDR3, is NAGVMQNPRHLVRRRGQEARLRCSPMKGHSHVYWYRQLPEEGLKFMVYLQKENIIDESGMPKERFSAEFPKEGPSILRIQQVVRGDSAAYFCASSSGTTTNEKLFFGSGTQLSVL.

Of note for this clone: One base away lies a much larger clone, so this may be a sequencing read error. The chain employs TRBV27 and TRBJ2-1; 10 nucleotides match TRBD2. The CDR3 loop spans 14 amino acids. Germline values: CDR1 MNHEY, CDR2 SMNVEV (reference sequence). The V and J ends lost 5 bases and 3 bases, in that order; junction bases with no gene match: 1. The CDR3 reads CASSVAGGYNEQFF. The CDR3 nucleotides read TGTGCCAGCAGTGTAGCGGGGGGCTACAATGAGCAGTTCTTC.

The chain uses TRBV15 and TRBJ2-5; tentative D call: TRBD2 (5 bases). V was clipped by 5 bases and J by 5 bases, with 12 bases between them. Germline V gives CDR1 LNHNV, CDR2 YYDKDF (reference sequence). The CDR3 spans 13 residues. The CDR3 nucleotides are TGTGCCACCAGCGTTTACCCGGGGGAGACCCAGTACTTC. Translated: CATSVYPGETQYF. Looking up the rest from reference TRBV15 and TRBJ2-5 gives the full variable domain: DAMVIQNPRYQVTQFGKPVTLSCSQTLNHNVMYWYQQKSSQAPKLLFHYYDKDFNNEADTPDNFQSRRPNTSFCFLDIRSPGLGDTAMYLCATSVYPGETQYFGPGTRLLVL.

CDR3 DNA sequence: TGTGCCAGCAGCTTAAGTCAGGGAAGCAATCAGCCCCAGCATTTT. Protein product: CASSLSQGSNQPQHF. The J gene is TRBJ1-5, the V gene TRBV7-2; tentative D call: TRBD1 (5 bases). Germline CDR1 and CDR2: SGHTA and FQGNSA. The V end lost 2 bases, the J end lost 1 base, and 9 bases lay between the germline ends. The CDR3 contains 15 residues.

The gene calls are TRBV5-5 and TRBJ2-7, with a weak D call TRBD1 (5 bases). The CDR3 runs 17 residues. CDR1 and CDR2 (germline): SGHKS, YYEKEE (reference sequence). Trimming cost V 0 bases and J 4 bases, with 20 bases left between them. In DNA form, the CDR3 reads TGTGCCAGCAGCTTGGCAACCTTCGGCAGGGATATTTACGAGCAGTACTTC. Translating gives CASSLATFGRDIYEQYF.

This clone showed up just a few times. The CDR3 sequence is CASSEGGTGYYEQYF. CDR3 DNA sequence: TGTGCCAGCAGTGAAGGTGGGACAGGGTACTACGAGCAGTACTTC. J is TRBJ2-7 and V is TRBV6-1, with 9 bases fitting TRBD1. This CDR3 spans 15 amino acids. Trimming at V came to 1 base and at J to 3 bases, leaving 4 bases not matched to a gene. Per germline, CDR1 MNHNS and CDR2 SASEGT.

This chain links TRBV28 with TRBJ1-5; 7 bases match TRBD1. Germline assignment: CDR1 MDHEN and CDR2 SYDVKM. V was pared by 1 base and J by 0 bases, with 12 bases of the junction left unmatched. The length of the CDR3 is 19 residues. This CDR3 is CASSLLPGDRSYSNQPQHF. DNA for the CDR3: TGTGCCAGCAGTTTATTGCCCGGGGACAGATCTTATAGCAATCAGCCCCAGCATTTT.

The chain uses TRBV6-5 and TRBJ1-6; the D gene is possibly TRBD1 (5 bases). The germline CDR1 and CDR2 sequences are MNHEY and SVGAGI. Trimming removed 8 bases from V and 14 bases from J, with 13 bases in between. The CDR3 totals 11 residues. The CDR3 here is CASGTQVSLHF. The DNA of the CDR3 is TGTGCCAGCGGAACACAGGTATCCCTCCACTTT.

V is TRBV7-6 and J is TRBJ2-2; D unresolved. Trimming shortened V by 5 bases and J by 4 bases, and 14 bases separated the two germline ends. Looked up from germline, CDR1 is SGHVS and CDR2 is FNYEAQ. This CDR3 is built from 15 residues. This CDR3 is CASSQSPVPTGELFF. The CDR3 DNA reads as TGTGCCAGCAGCCAAAGCCCGGTCCCCACCGGGGAGCTGTTTTTT.

V and J are TRBV24-1 and TRBJ2-7, with 7 bases aligning to TRBD1. Germline V lookup: CDR1 KGHDR, CDR2 SFDVKD. The junction had 12 bases not matched to a gene; V was cut back by 6 bases and J by 8 bases. The CDR3 length is 14 residues. This CDR3 is CATSPGTELRQQYF. CDR3 DNA: TGTGCCACCAGTCCAGGGACAGAGCTACGACAGCAGTACTTC.

The chain joins TRBV28 to TRBJ1-4; 7 bases are shared with TRBD1. Looked up from germline, CDR1 is MDHEN and CDR2 is SYDVKM. This CDR3 is 14 amino acids long. Trimming took 3 bases from V and 6 from J; bases not matched to a gene: 4. The DNA for the CDR3 is TGTGCCAGCAGTTTTCTCGGACAGGATGAAAAACTGTTTTTT. Amino acid sequence: CASSFLGQDEKLFF.

This rearrangement joins TRBV4-1 to TRBJ1-5, with D possibly being TRBD1 (6 bases). Germline lookup yields CDR1 MGHRA and CDR2 YSYEKL. V was cut by 0 bases and J by 1 base, with 16 bases left in between. This CDR3 contains 18 residues. The CDR3 region has the DNA TGCGCCAGCAGCCAAGAGGGCCCGGGGGGGGGCAGCAATCAGCCCCAGCATTTT. Protein: CASSQEGPGGGSNQPQHF.